This T cell receptor beta chain was obtained from a study of T cells in Graves' hyperthyroidism and ophthalmopathy. Study-level information: Upon initial diagnosis and before any treatment, peripheral blood was collected. General study results and limits: Ophthalmopathy and stable hyperthyroidism were separated by a 13 V-J model. Most thyroid clonotypes with frequency above 0.001 were detected in blood.

It was RNA transcripts that yielded the amplified TCR beta CDR3 regions. TCR CDR3 regions were first amplified by RT-PCR with HTBI primers. TCRdb called the multiplex PCR reads again in MiXCR, with one record for every CDR3 protein. Here the sample spans roughly 710,000 distinct CDR3 sequences, 30% to 40% being singletons. After removal of 11 bases from V and 7 bases from J, the junction contained 8 bases not matched to a gene. Germline CDR1 MNHNY, CDR2 SVGAGI (reference sequence). This CDR3 is built from 14 residues. This clonotype was found many times. Its cognate antigen is unknown. Sequencing was done on a sample of blood. This receptor was taken from a woman in her forties with Graves' hyperthyroidism. The chain carries TRBV6-6 and TRBJ2-2, with 12 bases identical to TRBD1. Here the CDR3 reads CAGDRGPPGGELFF. The CDR3 region has the DNA TGTGCCGGGGACAGGGGGCCCCCCGGCGGGGAGCTGTTTTTT.